A selection of T cell receptor beta chains follows, all from one sample in a study of PD-1 blockade in classical Hodgkin lymphoma. Produced via immunoSEQ multiplex PCR; TCRdb's table is partial and in-frame only. The sample carries 3,500 to 4,500 clones, 50% to 80% recorded once. The specimen was CD8+ T cells from blood, collected before the fourth cycle of nivolumab. These receptors originate from a human donor with classical Hodgkin lymphoma. The CDR3 runs from the conserved cysteine through the conserved F or W. Each record gives: D gene, J gene, V gene, clone size, CDR3 protein, CDR3 DNA. A D gene is named only where the DNA matches it firmly. Clone size appears in some rows only: once, few, many, or a class for an expanded clone.

d_gene: TRBD1; j_gene: TRBJ2-7; v_gene: TRBV4-1; abundance: NA; CDR3aa: CASSQTGGNEQYF; CDR3nt: TGCGCCAGCAGCCAAACAGGGGGCAACGAGCAGTACTTC
d_gene: TRBD2; j_gene: TRBJ2-2; v_gene: TRBV27; abundance: NA; CDR3aa: CASSPTPGLGGTGELFF; CDR3nt: TGTGCCAGCAGCCCAACCCCGGGACTAGGTGGTACCGGGGAGCTGTTTTTT
d_gene: NA; j_gene: TRBJ1-2; v_gene: TRBV4-1; abundance: NA; CDR3aa: CASSRPGQVYGYTF; CDR3nt: TGCGCCAGCAGCCGACCGGGACAAGTCTATGGCTACACCTTC
d_gene: TRBD2; j_gene: TRBJ2-7; v_gene: TRBV5-1; abundance: once; CDR3aa: CASSPGWGGVYEQYF; CDR3nt: TGCGCCAGCAGTCCAGGGTGGGGAGGGGTCTACGAGCAGTACTTC
d_gene: NA; j_gene: TRBJ1-1; v_gene: TRBV6-5; abundance: few; CDR3aa: CASRLTGSATEAFF; CDR3nt: TGTGCCAGCAGACTTACGGGGAGTGCCACTGAAGCTTTCTTT
d_gene: NA; j_gene: TRBJ2-7; v_gene: TRBV7-9; abundance: NA; CDR3aa: CASSLADSFLDEQYF; CDR3nt: TGTGCCAGCAGCTTAGCCGACTCCTTTTTGGACGAGCAGTACTTC
d_gene: NA; j_gene: TRBJ1-1; v_gene: TRBV6-6; abundance: NA; CDR3aa: CASTVDGEAFF; CDR3nt: TGTGCCAGCACCGTGGACGGTGAAGCTTTCTTT
d_gene: NA; j_gene: TRBJ1-5; v_gene: TRBV4-2; abundance: NA; CDR3aa: CASSQASTEQPQHF; CDR3nt: TGTGCCAGCAGCCAAGCTTCGACAGAACAGCCCCAGCATTTT
d_gene: NA; j_gene: TRBJ2-3; v_gene: TRBV7-3; abundance: large; CDR3aa: CASSPLGAGTDTQYF; CDR3nt: TGTGCCAGCAGCCCCCTCGGGGCGGGCACAGATACGCAGTATTTT
d_gene: NA; j_gene: TRBJ2-1; v_gene: TRBV6-4; abundance: NA; CDR3aa: CASSEGLDHNEQFF; CDR3nt: TGTGCCAGCAGTGAAGGGCTAGACCACAATGAGCAGTTCTTC
d_gene: NA; j_gene: TRBJ2-7; v_gene: TRBV28; abundance: NA; CDR3aa: CASRPQGPGTVHEQYF; CDR3nt: TGTGCCAGCAGACCCCAGGGGCCTGGGACCGTCCACGAGCAGTACTTC
d_gene: NA; j_gene: TRBJ2-1; v_gene: TRBV27; abundance: few; CDR3aa: CASRIRTPGLSHNEQFF; CDR3nt: TGTGCCAGCAGAATTCGGACCCCGGGACTCTCACACAATGAGCAGTTCTTC
d_gene: NA; j_gene: TRBJ2-7; v_gene: TRBV19; abundance: NA; CDR3aa: CASSIIDSSSYEQYF; CDR3nt: TGTGCCAGTAGTATTATTGATTCCAGCTCCTACGAGCAGTACTTC
d_gene: NA; j_gene: TRBJ2-5; v_gene: TRBV4-2; abundance: NA; CDR3aa: CASSPGLMYQETQYF; CDR3nt: TGTGCCAGCAGCCCGGGACTTATGTACCAAGAGACCCAGTACTTC
d_gene: TRBD2; j_gene: TRBJ2-7; v_gene: TRBV10-3; abundance: once; CDR3aa: CAIGTRIPYEQYF; CDR3nt: TGTGCCATCGGGACTAGAATTCCCTACGAGCAGTACTTC
d_gene: NA; j_gene: TRBJ2-1; v_gene: TRBV4-1; abundance: NA; CDR3aa: CASSPVPSYNEQFF; CDR3nt: TGCGCCAGCAGCCCCGTCCCCTCCTACAATGAGCAGTTCTTC
d_gene: TRBD2; j_gene: TRBJ2-1; v_gene: TRBV7-8; abundance: NA; CDR3aa: CASSLATGGNYNEQFF; CDR3nt: TGTGCCAGCAGCTTAGCGACGGGAGGGAACTACAATGAGCAGTTCTTC
d_gene: TRBD2; j_gene: TRBJ2-7; v_gene: TRBV28; abundance: NA; CDR3aa: CASKRDGPVYEQYF; CDR3nt: TGTGCCAGCAAGCGGGACGGGCCTGTTTACGAGCAGTACTTC
d_gene: NA; j_gene: TRBJ1-2; v_gene: TRBV11-2; abundance: few; CDR3aa: CASSFSADYGYTF; CDR3nt: TGTGCCAGCAGCTTCTCGGCGGACTATGGCTACACCTTC
d_gene: NA; j_gene: TRBJ1-2; v_gene: TRBV16; abundance: NA; CDR3aa: CASSHTPGEGYTF; CDR3nt: TGTGCCAGCAGCCATACCCCCGGGGAAGGCTACACCTTC
d_gene: NA; j_gene: TRBJ2-3; v_gene: TRBV7-6; abundance: few; CDR3aa: CASSLAVQPQTDTQYF; CDR3nt: TGTGCCAGCAGCTTAGCAGTCCAGCCACAAACAGATACGCAGTATTTT
d_gene: NA; j_gene: TRBJ2-3; v_gene: TRBV7-9; abundance: few; CDR3aa: CASSLWDGVDTQYF; CDR3nt: TGTGCCAGCAGCCTCTGGGACGGGGTTGATACGCAGTATTTT
d_gene: NA; j_gene: TRBJ1-1; v_gene: TRBV6-6; abundance: NA; CDR3aa: CATLLPTVEAFF; CDR3nt: TGTGCCACCTTACTACCGACAGTCGAAGCTTTCTTT
d_gene: TRBD2; j_gene: TRBJ2-1; v_gene: TRBV15; abundance: NA; CDR3aa: CATSREAWTSQTISNEQFF; CDR3nt: TGTGCCACCAGCAGAGAGGCTTGGACTAGTCAAACTATAAGCAATGAGCAGTTCTTC
d_gene: TRBD1; j_gene: TRBJ2-1; v_gene: TRBV5-4; abundance: NA; CDR3aa: CASSSMTGQDEQFF; CDR3nt: TGTGCCAGCAGCTCGATGACAGGGCAGGATGAGCAGTTCTTC
d_gene: TRBD2; j_gene: TRBJ2-1; v_gene: TRBV27; abundance: NA; CDR3aa: CASSPYVREDGYNEQFF; CDR3nt: TGTGCCAGCAGTCCCTACGTGCGGGAGGACGGTTACAATGAGCAGTTCTTC
d_gene: NA; j_gene: TRBJ2-3; v_gene: TRBV19; abundance: NA; CDR3aa: CASSIIGPISTDTQYF; CDR3nt: TGTGCCAGTAGTATAATCGGTCCTATTAGCACAGATACGCAGTATTTT
d_gene: NA; j_gene: TRBJ2-5; v_gene: TRBV7-7; abundance: NA; CDR3aa: CASSDRYSPQTQYF; CDR3nt: TGTGCCAGCAGCGATCGATACAGCCCCCAGACCCAGTACTTC
d_gene: NA; j_gene: TRBJ2-7; v_gene: TRBV7-2; abundance: once; CDR3aa: CASSFFPASSYEQYF; CDR3nt: TGTGCCAGCAGCTTTTTCCCGGCAAGCTCCTACGAGCAGTACTTC
d_gene: TRBD1; j_gene: TRBJ1-1; v_gene: TRBV7-9; abundance: NA; CDR3aa: CASSFRGHDTEAFF; CDR3nt: TGTGCCAGCAGCTTCAGGGGGCATGACACTGAAGCTTTCTTT
d_gene: NA; j_gene: TRBJ2-1; v_gene: TRBV6-5; abundance: NA; CDR3aa: CASSYSGLGNEQFF; CDR3nt: TGTGCCAGCAGTTACTCGGGTCTCGGGAATGAGCAGTTCTTC
d_gene: NA; j_gene: TRBJ2-7; v_gene: TRBV6-5; abundance: NA; CDR3aa: CATGRTYEQYF; CDR3nt: TGTGCCACAGGACGGACCTACGAGCAGTACTTC
d_gene: NA; j_gene: TRBJ2-7; v_gene: TRBV5-8; abundance: few; CDR3aa: CASSHPGRLAVTYEQYF; CDR3nt: TGTGCCAGCAGCCACCCCGGTCGGCTAGCCGTAACCTACGAGCAGTACTTC
d_gene: NA; j_gene: TRBJ2-7; v_gene: TRBV21-1; abundance: medium-sized; CDR3aa: CASSKLTGGTYEQYF; CDR3nt: TGTGCCAGCAGCAAACTCACGGGAGGGACTTACGAGCAGTACTTC
d_gene: NA; j_gene: TRBJ2-2; v_gene: TRBV10-3; abundance: NA; CDR3aa: CAIESEGGELFF; CDR3nt: TGTGCCATCGAGTCGGAAGGCGGGGAGCTGTTTTTT
d_gene: TRBD2; j_gene: TRBJ2-7; v_gene: TRBV4-3; abundance: NA; CDR3aa: CASSQDRLAVNYEQYF; CDR3nt: TGCGCCAGCAGCCAAGATAGACTAGCGGTGAACTACGAGCAGTACTTC
d_gene: NA; j_gene: TRBJ2-7; v_gene: TRBV9; abundance: NA; CDR3aa: CASSVDSAYEQYF; CDR3nt: TGTGCCAGCAGCGTGGACAGTGCCTACGAGCAGTACTTC
d_gene: NA; j_gene: TRBJ1-2; v_gene: TRBV20-1; abundance: NA; CDR3aa: CSAGRGYTF; CDR3nt: TGCAGTGCGGGTCGGGGCTACACCTTC
d_gene: TRBD2; j_gene: TRBJ2-1; v_gene: TRBV7-9; abundance: NA; CDR3aa: CASSLFSGGGRYNEQFF; CDR3nt: TGTGCCAGCAGCTTATTCTCGGGAGGGGGTCGGTACAATGAGCAGTTCTTC
d_gene: TRBD1; j_gene: TRBJ1-4; v_gene: TRBV7-2; abundance: NA; CDR3aa: CASSSTGATNEKLFF; CDR3nt: TGTGCCAGCAGCTCGACAGGGGCAACTAATGAAAAACTGTTTTTT
d_gene: NA; j_gene: TRBJ2-1; v_gene: TRBV4-1; abundance: NA; CDR3aa: CATRDSSIYNEQFF; CDR3nt: TGCGCCACCCGGGACTCCTCAATTTACAATGAGCAGTTCTTC
d_gene: NA; j_gene: TRBJ2-3; v_gene: TRBV6-6; abundance: NA; CDR3aa: CASSPDSPFTDTQYF; CDR3nt: TGTGCCAGCAGTCCAGACAGCCCGTTCACAGATACGCAGTATTTT
d_gene: TRBD2; j_gene: TRBJ2-1; v_gene: TRBV28; abundance: NA; CDR3aa: CASSLPGLADNEQFF; CDR3nt: TGTGCCAGCAGTTTACCGGGACTAGCGGACAATGAGCAGTTCTTC